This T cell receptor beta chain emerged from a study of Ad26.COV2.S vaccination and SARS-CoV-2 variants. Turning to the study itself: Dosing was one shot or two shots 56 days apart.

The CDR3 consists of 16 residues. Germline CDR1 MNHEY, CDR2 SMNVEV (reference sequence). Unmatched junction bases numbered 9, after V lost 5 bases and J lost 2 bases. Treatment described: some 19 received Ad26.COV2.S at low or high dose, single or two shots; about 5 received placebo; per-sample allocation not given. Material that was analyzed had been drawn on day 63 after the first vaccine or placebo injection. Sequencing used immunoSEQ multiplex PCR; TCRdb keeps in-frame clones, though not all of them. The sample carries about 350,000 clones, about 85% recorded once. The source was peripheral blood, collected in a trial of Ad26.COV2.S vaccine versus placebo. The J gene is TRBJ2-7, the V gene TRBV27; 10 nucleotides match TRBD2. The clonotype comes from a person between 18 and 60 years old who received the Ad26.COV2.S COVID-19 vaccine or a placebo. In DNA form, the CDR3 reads TGTGCCAGCAGTGACCTAGCGGGAGCCGGGCCCTACGAGCAGTACTTC. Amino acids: CASSDLAGAGPYEQYF.